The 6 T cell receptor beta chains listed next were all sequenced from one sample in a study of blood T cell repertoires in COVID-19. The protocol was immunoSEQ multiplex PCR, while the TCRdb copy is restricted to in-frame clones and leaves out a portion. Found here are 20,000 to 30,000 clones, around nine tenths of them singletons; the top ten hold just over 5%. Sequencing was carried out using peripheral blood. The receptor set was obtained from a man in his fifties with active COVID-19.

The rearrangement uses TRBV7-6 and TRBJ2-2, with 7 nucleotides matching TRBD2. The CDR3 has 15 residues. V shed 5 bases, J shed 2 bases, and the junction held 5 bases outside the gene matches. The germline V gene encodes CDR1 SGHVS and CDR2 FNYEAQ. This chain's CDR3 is CASSTGLTNTGELFF. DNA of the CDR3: TGTGCCAGCAGCACGGGACTAACAAACACCGGGGAGCTGTTTTTT.

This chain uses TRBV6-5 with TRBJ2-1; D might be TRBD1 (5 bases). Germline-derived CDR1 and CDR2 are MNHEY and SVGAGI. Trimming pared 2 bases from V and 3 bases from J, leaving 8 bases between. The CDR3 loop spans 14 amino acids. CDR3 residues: CASSYRGIYNEQFF. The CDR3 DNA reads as TGTGCCAGCAGTTACAGGGGTATCTACAATGAGCAGTTCTTC.

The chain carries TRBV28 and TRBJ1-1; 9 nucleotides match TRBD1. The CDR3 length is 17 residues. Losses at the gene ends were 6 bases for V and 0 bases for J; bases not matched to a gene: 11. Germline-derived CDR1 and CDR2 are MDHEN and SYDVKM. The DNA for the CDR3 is TGTGCCAGCAGCCTTACCGGGACAGGGTTCATGAACACTGAAGCTTTCTTT. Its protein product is CASSLTGTGFMNTEAFF.

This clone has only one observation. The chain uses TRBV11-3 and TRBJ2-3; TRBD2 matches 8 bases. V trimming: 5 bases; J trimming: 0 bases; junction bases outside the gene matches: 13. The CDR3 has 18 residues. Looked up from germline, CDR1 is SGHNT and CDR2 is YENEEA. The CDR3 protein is CASSLSSGGEPSTDTQYF. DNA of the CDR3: TGTGCCAGCAGCCTATCGTCGGGGGGGGAACCAAGCACAGATACGCAGTATTTT. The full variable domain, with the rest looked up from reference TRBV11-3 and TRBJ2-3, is EAGVVQSPRYKIIEKKQPVAFWCNPISGHNTLYWYLQNLGQGPELLIRYENEEAVDDSQLPKDRFSAERLKGVDSTLKIQPAELGDSAVYLCASSLSSGGEPSTDTQYFGPGTRLTVL.

CDR3 residues: CASSQEIATGRPYNEQFF. The CDR3 region has the DNA TGCGCCAGCAGCCAAGAAATAGCGACAGGTCGGCCTTACAATGAGCAGTTCTTC. V usage is TRBV4-3 and J usage is TRBJ2-1, with a tentative D call TRBD1 (6 bases). Trimming stripped 0 bases from V and 4 bases from J, with 19 bases between. The germline V gene encodes CDR1 LGHNA and CDR2 YSLEER. The CDR3 totals 18 residues.

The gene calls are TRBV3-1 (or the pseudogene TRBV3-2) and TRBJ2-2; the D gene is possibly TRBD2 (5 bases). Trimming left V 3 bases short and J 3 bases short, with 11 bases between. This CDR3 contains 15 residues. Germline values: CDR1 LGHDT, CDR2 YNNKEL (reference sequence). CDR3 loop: CASSQGSAHTGELFF. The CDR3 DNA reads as TGTGCCAGCAGCCAGGGTAGCGCGCACACCGGGGAGCTGTTTTTT.